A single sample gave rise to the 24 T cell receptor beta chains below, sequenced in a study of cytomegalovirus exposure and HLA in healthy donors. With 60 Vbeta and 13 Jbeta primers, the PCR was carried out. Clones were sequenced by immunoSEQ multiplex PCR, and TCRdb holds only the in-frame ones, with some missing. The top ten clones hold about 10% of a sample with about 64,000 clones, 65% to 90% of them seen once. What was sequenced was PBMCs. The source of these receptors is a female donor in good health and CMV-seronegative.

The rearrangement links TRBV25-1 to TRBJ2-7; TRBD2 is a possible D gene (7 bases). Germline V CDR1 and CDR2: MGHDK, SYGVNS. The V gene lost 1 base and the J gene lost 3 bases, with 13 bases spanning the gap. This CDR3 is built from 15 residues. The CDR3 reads CASSESQGGGYEQYF. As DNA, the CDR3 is TGTGCCAGCAGTGAATCACAGGGAGGGGGCTACGAGCAGTACTTC.

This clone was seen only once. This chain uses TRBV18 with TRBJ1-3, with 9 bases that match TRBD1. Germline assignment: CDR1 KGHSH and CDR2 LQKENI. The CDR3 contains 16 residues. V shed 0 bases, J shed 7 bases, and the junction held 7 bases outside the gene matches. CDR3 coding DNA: TGTGCCAGCTCACCACCGGGGACAGGGACGGTGAACACCATATATTTT. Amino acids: CASSPPGTGTVNTIYF.

CDR3 sequence: CASRELGGIEKLFF. The CDR3 coding sequence is TGTGCCAGCAGGGAATTGGGGGGTATAGAAAAACTGTTTTTT. The chain joins TRBV7-9 to TRBJ1-4; D possibly corresponds to TRBD1 (5 bases). With 6 bases removed from V and 8 bases from J, the gap between germline ends came to 16 bases. CDR3 length: 14 residues. The germline CDR1 and CDR2 sequences are SEHNR and FQNEAQ (reference sequence). Combining the CDR3 with reference TRBV7-9 and TRBJ1-4 gives the whole variable domain DTGVSQNPRHKITKRGQNVTFRCDPISEHNRLYWYRQTLGQGPEFLTYFQNEAQLEKSRLLSDRFSAERPKGSFSTLEIQRTEQGDSAMYLCASRELGGIEKLFFGSGTQLSVL.

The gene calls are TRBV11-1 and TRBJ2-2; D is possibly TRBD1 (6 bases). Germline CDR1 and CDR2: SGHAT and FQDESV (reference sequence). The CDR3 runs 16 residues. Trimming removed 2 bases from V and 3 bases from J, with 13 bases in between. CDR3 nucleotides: TGTGCCAGCAGCTTATCTGCAGGGGTGGACACCGGGGAGCTGTTTTTT. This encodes CASSLSAGVDTGELFF.

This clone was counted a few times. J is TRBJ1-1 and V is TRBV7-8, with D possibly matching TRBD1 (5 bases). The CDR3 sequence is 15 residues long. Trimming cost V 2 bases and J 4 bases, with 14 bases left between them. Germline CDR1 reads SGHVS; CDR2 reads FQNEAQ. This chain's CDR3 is CASSLLGRGSTEAFF. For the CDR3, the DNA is TGTGCCAGCAGCTTACTAGGTAGGGGAAGCACTGAAGCTTTCTTT.

The CDR3 coding sequence is TGTGCCAGCAGCGTAGGCGGGGGTGACTATGGCTACACCTTC. Translated: CASSVGGGDYGYTF. The J gene is TRBJ1-2, the V gene TRBV9, with a tentative D call TRBD1 (5 bases). Germline values: CDR1 SGDLS, CDR2 YYNGEE. There are 14 residues in the CDR3. Trimming cost V 0 bases and J 3 bases, with 9 bases left between them. The full variable domain, rest sourced from reference TRBV9 and TRBJ1-2, is DSGVTQTPKHLITATGQRVTLRCSPRSGDLSVYWYQQSLDQGLQFLIQYYNGEERAKGNILERFSAQQFPDLHSELNLSSLELGDSALYFCASSVGGGDYGYTFGSGTRLTVV.

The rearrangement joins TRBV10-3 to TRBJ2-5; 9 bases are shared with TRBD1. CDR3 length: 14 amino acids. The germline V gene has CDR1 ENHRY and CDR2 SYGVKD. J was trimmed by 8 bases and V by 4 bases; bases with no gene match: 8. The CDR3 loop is CAISAQGQGSTQYF. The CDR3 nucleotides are TGTGCCATCAGTGCGCAAGGACAGGGGTCCACCCAGTACTTC.

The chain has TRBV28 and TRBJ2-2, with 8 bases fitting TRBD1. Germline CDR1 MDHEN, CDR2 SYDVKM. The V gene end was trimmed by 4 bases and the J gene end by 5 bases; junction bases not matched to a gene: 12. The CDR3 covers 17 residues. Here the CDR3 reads CASSSTGVVAVTGELFF. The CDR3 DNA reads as TGTGCCAGCAGTTCGACAGGGGTGGTAGCAGTAACCGGGGAGCTGTTTTTT.

The CDR3 is CASTPTHTGEQYF. In nucleotides, the CDR3 is TGCGCCAGCACCCCGACTCACACGGGGGAGCAGTACTTC. The rearrangement uses TRBV4-1 and TRBJ2-7, with D perhaps matching TRBD2 (5 bases). This CDR3 has 13 amino acids. Germline V gene lookup returns CDR1 MGHRA and CDR2 YSYEKL. Deletions cut 7 bases from V and 7 bases from J, with 17 bases between.

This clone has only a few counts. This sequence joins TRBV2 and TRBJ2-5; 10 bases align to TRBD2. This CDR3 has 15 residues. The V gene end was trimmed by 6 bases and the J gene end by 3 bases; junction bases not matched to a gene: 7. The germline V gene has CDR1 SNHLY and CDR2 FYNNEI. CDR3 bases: TGTGCCAGCAGGATGGATACTAGCGGGAAAGAGACCCAGTACTTC. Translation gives CASRMDTSGKETQYF.

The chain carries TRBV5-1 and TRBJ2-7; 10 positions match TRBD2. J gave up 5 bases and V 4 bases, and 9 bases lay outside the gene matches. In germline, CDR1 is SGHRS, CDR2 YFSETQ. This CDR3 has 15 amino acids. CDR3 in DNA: TGCGCCAGCAGCCCGGGACCTAGCGGGAGCGACGAGCAGTACTTC. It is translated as CASSPGPSGSDEQYF.

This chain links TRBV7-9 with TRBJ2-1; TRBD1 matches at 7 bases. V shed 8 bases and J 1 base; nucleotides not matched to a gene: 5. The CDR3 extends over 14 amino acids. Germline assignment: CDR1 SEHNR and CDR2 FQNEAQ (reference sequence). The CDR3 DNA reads TGTGCCAGCCTTAAGGGGGCTTCCTACAATGAGCAGTTCTTC. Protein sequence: CASLKGASYNEQFF. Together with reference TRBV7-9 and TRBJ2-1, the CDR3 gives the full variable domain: DTGVSQNPRHKITKRGQNVTFRCDPISEHNRLYWYRQTLGQGPEFLTYFQNEAQLEKSRLLSDRFSAERPKGSFSTLEIQRTEQGDSAMYLCASLKGASYNEQFFGPGTRLTVL.

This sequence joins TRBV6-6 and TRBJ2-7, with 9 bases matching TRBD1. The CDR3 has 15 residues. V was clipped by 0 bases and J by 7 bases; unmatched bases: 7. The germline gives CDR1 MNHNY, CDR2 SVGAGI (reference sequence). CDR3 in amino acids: CASSYSRDRVIEQYF. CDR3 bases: TGTGCCAGCAGTTACTCGAGGGACAGGGTTATAGAGCAGTACTTC.

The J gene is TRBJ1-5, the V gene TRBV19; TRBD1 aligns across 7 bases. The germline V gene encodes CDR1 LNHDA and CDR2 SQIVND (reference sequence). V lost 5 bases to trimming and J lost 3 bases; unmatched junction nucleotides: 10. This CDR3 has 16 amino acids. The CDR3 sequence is CASSLTGTADNQPQHF. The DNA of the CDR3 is TGTGCCAGTAGTTTAACCGGGACAGCTGACAATCAGCCCCAGCATTTT.

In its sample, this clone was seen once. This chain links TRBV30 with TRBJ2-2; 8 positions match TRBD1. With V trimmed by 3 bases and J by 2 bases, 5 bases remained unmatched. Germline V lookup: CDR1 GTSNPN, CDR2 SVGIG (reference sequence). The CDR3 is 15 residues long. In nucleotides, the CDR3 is TGTGCCTGGAGCAGGGGGCCACCCAACACCGGGGAGCTGTTTTTT. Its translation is CAWSRGPPNTGELFF.

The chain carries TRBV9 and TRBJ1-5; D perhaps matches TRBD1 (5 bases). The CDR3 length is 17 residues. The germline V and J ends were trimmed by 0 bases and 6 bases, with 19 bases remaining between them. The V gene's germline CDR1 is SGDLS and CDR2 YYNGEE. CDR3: CASSVGIRGGQGQPQHF. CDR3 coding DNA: TGTGCCAGCAGCGTAGGGATTCGCGGGGGTCAGGGTCAGCCCCAGCATTTT.

Here the CDR3 DNA reads TGTGCCAGTAGTATATGGAGCTCTGGGGCCAACGTCCTGACTTTC. It codes for CASSIWSSGANVLTF. The chain recombines TRBV19 with TRBJ2-6; no clear D gene. Per the germline V gene, CDR1 is LNHDA and CDR2 is SQIVND (reference sequence). Trimming left V 2 bases short and J 0 bases short, with 5 bases between. The length of the CDR3 is 15 residues.

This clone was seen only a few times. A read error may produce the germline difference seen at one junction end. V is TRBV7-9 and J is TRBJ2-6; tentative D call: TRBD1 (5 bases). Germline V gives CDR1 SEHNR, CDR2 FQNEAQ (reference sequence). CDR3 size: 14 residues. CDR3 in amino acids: CSSTPRVGVSVLTF. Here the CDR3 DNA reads TGTTCCAGCACCCCCCGGGTAGGGGTATCCGTCCTGACTTTC.

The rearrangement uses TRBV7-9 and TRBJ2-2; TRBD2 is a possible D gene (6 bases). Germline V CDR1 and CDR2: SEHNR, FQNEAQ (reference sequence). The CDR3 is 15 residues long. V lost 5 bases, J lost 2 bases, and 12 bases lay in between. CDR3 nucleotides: TGTGCCAGCAGCGCCACGCGGGAAAACACCGGGGAGCTGTTTTTT. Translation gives CASSATRENTGELFF.

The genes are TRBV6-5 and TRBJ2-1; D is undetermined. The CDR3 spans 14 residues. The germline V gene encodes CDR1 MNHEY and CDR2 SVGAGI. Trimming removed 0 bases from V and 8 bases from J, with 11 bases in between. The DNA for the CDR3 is TGTGCCAGCAGTTACTCGAGTAGCTGGGATGAGCAGTTCTTC. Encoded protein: CASSYSSSWDEQFF.

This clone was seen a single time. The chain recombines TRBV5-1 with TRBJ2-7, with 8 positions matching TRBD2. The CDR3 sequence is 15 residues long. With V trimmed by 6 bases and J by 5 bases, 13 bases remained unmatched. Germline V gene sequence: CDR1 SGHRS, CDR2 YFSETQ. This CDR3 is CASNLRLAGRDEQYF. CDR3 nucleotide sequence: TGCGCCAGCAATCTTCGTCTAGCGGGTCGCGACGAGCAGTACTTC.

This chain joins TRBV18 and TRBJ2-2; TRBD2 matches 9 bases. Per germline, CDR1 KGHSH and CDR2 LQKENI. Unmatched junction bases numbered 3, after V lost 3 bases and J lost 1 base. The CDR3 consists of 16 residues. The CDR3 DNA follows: TGTGCCAGCTCACCGAGTAGCGGGGGGAACACCGGGGAGCTGTTTTTT. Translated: CASSPSSGGNTGELFF.

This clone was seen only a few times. The CDR3 sequence: CASGSGTEAFF. CDR3 DNA: TGTGCCAGCGGTTCCGGGACTGAAGCTTTCTTT. V and J are TRBV6-5 and TRBJ1-1; no clear D gene. This CDR3 is 11 amino acids long. Germline-derived CDR1 and CDR2 are MNHEY and SVGAGI. Trimming removed 8 bases at V and 5 bases at J, with 9 bases between.

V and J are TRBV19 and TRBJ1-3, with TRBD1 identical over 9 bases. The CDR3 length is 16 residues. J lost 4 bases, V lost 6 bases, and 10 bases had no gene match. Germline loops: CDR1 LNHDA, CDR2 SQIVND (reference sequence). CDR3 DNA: TGTGCCAGTAGCCCGGGACAGGGAAATGGAGGAAACACCATATATTTT. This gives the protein CASSPGQGNGGNTIYF. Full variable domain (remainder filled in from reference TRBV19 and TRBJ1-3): DGGITQSPKYLFRKEGQNVTLSCEQNLNHDAMYWYRQDPGQGLRLIYYSQIVNDFQKGDIAEGYSVSREKKESFPLTVTSAQKNPTAFYLCASSPGQGNGGNTIYFGEGSWLTVV.